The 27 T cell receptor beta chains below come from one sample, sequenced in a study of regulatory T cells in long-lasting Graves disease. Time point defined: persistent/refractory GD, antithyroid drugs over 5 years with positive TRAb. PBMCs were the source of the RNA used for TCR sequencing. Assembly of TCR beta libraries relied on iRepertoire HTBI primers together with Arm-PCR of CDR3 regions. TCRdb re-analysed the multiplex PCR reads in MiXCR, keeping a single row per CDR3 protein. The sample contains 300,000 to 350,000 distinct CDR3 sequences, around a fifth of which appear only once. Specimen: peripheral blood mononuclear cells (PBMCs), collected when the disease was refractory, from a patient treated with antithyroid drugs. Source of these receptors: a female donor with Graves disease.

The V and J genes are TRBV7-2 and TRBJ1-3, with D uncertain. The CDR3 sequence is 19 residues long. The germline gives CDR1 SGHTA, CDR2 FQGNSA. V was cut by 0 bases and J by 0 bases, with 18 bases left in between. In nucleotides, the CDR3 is TGTGCCAGCAGCTTAGCGGCAGGAAACGTAATAAACTCTGGAAACACCATATATTTT. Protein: CASSLAAGNVINSGNTIYF.

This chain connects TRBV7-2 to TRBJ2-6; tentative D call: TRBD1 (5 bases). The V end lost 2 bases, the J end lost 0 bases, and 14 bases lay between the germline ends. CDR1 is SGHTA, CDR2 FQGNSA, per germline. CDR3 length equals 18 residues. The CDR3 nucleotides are TGTGCCAGCAGCTTATACGACAGCCCGATCTCTGGGGCCAACGTCCTGACTTTC. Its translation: CASSLYDSPISGANVLTF.

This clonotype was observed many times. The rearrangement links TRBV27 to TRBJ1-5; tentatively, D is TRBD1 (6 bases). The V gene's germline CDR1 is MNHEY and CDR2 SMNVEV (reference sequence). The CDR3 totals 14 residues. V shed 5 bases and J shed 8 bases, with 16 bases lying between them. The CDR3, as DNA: TGTGCCAGCAGTAAAGACAGGCCATATGAGCCCCAGCATTTT. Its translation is CASSKDRPYEPQHF.

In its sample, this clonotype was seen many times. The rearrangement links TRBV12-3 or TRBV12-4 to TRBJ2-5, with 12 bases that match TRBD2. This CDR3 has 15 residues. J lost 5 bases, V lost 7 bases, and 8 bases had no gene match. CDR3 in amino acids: CASTLLAGGGETQYF. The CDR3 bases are TGTGCCAGCACCCTACTAGCGGGAGGTGGGGAGACCCAGTACTTC.

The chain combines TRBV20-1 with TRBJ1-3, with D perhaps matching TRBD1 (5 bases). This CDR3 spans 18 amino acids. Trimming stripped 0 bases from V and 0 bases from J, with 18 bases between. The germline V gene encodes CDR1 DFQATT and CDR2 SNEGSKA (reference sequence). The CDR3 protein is CSARDRGRPLYSGNTIYF. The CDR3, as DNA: TGCAGTGCTAGAGATAGGGGCCGCCCCCTTTACTCTGGAAACACCATATATTTT.

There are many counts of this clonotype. CDR3 protein: CASSGTVGWNTEAFF. CDR3 DNA sequence: TGTGCCAGCAGTGGGACAGTGGGGTGGAACACTGAAGCTTTCTTT. The chain carries TRBV12-3 or TRBV12-4 and TRBJ1-1; 7 nucleotides agree with TRBD1. The CDR3 is 15 amino acids. V dropped 5 bases and J dropped 1; count of bases not matched to a gene: 7.

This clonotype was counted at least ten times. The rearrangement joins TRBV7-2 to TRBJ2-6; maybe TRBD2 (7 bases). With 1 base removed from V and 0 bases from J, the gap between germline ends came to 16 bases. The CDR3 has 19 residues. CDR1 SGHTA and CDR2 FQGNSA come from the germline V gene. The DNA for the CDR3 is TGTGCCAGCAGCTTAGGGGGGGGGCTTACCCTCTCTGGGGCCAACGTCCTGACTTTC. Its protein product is CASSLGGGLTLSGANVLTF.

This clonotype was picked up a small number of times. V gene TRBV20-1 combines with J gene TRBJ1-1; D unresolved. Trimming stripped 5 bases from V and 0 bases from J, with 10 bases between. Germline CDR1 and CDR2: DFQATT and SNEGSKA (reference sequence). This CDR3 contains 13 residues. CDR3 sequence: CSALRTVNTEAFF. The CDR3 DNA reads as TGCAGTGCTCTTCGGACCGTGAACACTGAAGCTTTCTTT.

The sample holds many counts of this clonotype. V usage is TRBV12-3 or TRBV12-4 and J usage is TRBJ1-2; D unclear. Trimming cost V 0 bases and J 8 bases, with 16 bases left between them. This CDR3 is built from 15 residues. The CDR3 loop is CASSLAHQISDGYTF. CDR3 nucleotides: TGTGCCAGCAGTTTAGCGCATCAGATCTCTGACGGCTACACCTTC.

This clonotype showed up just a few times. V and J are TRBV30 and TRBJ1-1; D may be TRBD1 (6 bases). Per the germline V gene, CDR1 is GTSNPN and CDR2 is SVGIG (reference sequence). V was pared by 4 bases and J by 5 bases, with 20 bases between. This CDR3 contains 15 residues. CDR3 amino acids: CAWTPLGASWTEAFF. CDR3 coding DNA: TGTGCCTGGACCCCCCTGGGGGCTTCGTGGACTGAAGCTTTCTTT.

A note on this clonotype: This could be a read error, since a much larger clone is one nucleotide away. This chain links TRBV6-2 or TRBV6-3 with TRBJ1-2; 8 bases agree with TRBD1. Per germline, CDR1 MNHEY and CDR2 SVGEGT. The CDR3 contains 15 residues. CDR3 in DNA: TGTGCCGGCAGCTACGGACAGGGTCTCAACTATGGCTACACCTTC. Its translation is CAGSYGQGLNYGYTF.

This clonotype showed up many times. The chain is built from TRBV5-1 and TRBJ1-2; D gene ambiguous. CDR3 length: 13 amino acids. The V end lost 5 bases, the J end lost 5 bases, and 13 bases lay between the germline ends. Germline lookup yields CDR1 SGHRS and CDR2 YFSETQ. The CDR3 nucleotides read TGCGCCAGCAGGAAGACCGCTCTGTATGGCTACACCTTC. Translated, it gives CASRKTALYGYTF. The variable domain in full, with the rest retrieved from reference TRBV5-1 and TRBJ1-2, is KAGVTQTPRYLIKTRGQQVTLSCSPISGHRSVSWYQQTPGQGLQFLFEYFSETQRNKGNFPGRFSGRQFSNSRSEMNVSTLELGDSALYLCASRKTALYGYTFGSGTRLTVV.

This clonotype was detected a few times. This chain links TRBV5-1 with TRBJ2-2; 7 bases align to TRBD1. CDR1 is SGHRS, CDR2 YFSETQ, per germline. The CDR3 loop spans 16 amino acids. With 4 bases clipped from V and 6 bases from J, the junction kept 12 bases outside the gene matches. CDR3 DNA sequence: TGCGCCAGCAGCCCGGGACAGACCCTGGGGGCCGGGGAGCTGTTTTTT. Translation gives CASSPGQTLGAGELFF.

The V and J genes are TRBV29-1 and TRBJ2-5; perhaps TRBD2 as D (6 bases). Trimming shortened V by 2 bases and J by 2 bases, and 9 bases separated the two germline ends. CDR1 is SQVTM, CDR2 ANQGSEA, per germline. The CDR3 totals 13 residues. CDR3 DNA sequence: TGCAGCGTTGAAACTAGCTATCAAGAGACCCAGTACTTC. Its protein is CSVETSYQETQYF. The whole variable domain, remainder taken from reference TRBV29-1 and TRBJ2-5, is SAVISQKPSRDICQRGTSLTIQCQVDSQVTMMFWYRQQPGQSLTLIATANQGSEATYESGFVIDKFPISRPNLTFSTLTVSNMSPEDSSIYLCSVETSYQETQYFGPGTRLLVL.

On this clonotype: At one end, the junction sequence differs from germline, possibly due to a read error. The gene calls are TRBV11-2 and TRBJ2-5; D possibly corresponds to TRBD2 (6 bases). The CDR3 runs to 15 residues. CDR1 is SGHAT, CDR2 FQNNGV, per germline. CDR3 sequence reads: CASTLGRNWGEAQYF. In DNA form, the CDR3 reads TGTGCCAGCACCTTAGGACGGAATTGGGGGGAGGCCCAGTACTTC.

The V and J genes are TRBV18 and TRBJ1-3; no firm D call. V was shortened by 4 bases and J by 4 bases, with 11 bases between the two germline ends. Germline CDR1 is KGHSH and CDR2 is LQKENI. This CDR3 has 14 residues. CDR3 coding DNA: TGTGCCAGCTCACGCGGGGAATCGGGAAACACCATATATTTT. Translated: CASSRGESGNTIYF. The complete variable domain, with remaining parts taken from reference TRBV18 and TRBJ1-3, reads NAGVMQNPRHLVRRRGQEARLRCSPMKGHSHVYWYRQLPEEGLKFMVYLQKENIIDESGMPKERFSAEFPKEGPSILRIQQVVRGDSAAYFCASSRGESGNTIYFGEGSWLTVV.

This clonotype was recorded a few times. CDR3 sequence: CASTITTGELFF. The CDR3 DNA is TGTGCCAGCACTATCACCACCGGGGAGCTGTTTTTT. The J gene is TRBJ2-2, the V gene TRBV2; D unclear. Between the trimmed V and J ends, which lost 7 bases and 4 bases, there was a span of 7 bases. The CDR3 is 12 amino acids. CDR1 is SNHLY, CDR2 FYNNEI, per germline.

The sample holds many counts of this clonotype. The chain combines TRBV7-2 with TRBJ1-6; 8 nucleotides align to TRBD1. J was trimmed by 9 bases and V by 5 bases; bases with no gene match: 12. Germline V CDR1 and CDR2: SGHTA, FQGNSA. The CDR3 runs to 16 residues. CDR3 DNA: TGTGCCAGCAGCCCCCATCAGGACAGGGCTTCTTCACCCCTCCACTTT. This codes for CASSPHQDRASSPLHF.

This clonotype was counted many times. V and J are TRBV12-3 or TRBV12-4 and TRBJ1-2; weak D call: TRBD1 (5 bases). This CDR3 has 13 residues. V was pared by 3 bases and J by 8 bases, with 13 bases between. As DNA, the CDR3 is TGTGCCAGCAGTTTCCAGCAGGGCAGGGGCTACACCTTC. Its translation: CASSFQQGRGYTF.

The DNA for the CDR3 is TGTGCCAGCAGCTTAGCCGTTAGCGGCACAGATACGCAGTATTTT. This translates into CASSLAVSGTDTQYF. The gene calls are TRBV13 and TRBJ2-3, with D possibly TRBD2 on 5 matching bases. The CDR3 extends over 15 amino acids. Deletions cut 1 base from V and 1 base from J, with 9 bases between. Germline V gene sequence: CDR1 PRHDT, CDR2 FYEKMQ (reference sequence).

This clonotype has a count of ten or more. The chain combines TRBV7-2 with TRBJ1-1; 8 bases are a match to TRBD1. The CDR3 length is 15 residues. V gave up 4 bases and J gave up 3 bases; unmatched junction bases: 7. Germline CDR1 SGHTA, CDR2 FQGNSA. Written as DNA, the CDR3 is TGTGCCAGCAGCTCCCAGGGGGCGCGTCACACTGAAGCTTTCTTT. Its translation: CASSSQGARHTEAFF.

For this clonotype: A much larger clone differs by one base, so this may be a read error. The CDR3 bases are TGTGCCAGCAGCTTATGGTTCGGGGGGCAAGGGCAGTTCTTC. The encoded protein is CASSLWFGGQGQFF. The chain has TRBV7-2 and TRBJ2-5; the D gene is possibly TRBD2 (7 bases). The J call may be mistaken, given a closer DNA end match to TRBJ2-1. The CDR3 is made up of 14 amino acids. Germline V gene sequence: CDR1 SGHTA, CDR2 FQGNSA.

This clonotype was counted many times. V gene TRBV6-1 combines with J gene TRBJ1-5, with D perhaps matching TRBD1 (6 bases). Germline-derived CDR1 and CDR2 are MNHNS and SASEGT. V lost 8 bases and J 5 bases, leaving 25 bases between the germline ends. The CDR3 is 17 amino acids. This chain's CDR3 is CASQTVGQRGLYQPQHF. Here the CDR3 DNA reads TGTGCCAGCCAGACGGTGGGACAACGGGGATTGTATCAGCCCCAGCATTTT.

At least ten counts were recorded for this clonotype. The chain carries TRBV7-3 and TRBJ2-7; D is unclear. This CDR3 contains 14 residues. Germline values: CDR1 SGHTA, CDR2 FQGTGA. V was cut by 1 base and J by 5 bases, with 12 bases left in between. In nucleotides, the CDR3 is TGTGCCAGCAGCTTAAGTGGTCAGCCCCACGAGCAGTACTTC. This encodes CASSLSGQPHEQYF.

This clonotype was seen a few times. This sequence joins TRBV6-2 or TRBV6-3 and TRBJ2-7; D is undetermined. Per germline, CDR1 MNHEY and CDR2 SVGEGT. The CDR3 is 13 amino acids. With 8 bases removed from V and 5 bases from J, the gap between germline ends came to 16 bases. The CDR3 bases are TGTGCCAGCGATAATGGACCCGTCCACGAGCAGTACTTC. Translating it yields CASDNGPVHEQYF.

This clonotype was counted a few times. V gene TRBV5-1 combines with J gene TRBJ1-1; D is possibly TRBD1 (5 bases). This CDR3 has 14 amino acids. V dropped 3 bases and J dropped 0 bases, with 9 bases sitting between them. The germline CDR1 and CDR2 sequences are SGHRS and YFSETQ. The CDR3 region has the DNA TGCGCCAGCAGCTATACGGGACTGAACACTGAAGCTTTCTTT. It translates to CASSYTGLNTEAFF. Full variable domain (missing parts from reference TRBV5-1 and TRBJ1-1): KAGVTQTPRYLIKTRGQQVTLSCSPISGHRSVSWYQQTPGQGLQFLFEYFSETQRNKGNFPGRFSGRQFSNSRSEMNVSTLELGDSALYLCASSYTGLNTEAFFGQGTRLTVV.

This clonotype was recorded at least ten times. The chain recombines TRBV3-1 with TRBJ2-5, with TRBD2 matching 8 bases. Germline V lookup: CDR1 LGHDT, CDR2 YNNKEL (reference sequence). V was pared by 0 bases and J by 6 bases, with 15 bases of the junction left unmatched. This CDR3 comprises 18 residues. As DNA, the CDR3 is TGTGCCAGCAGCCAAGAAAGACCAGCAGCGGGAGTCATGAAGACCCAGTACTTC. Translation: CASSQERPAAGVMKTQYF.